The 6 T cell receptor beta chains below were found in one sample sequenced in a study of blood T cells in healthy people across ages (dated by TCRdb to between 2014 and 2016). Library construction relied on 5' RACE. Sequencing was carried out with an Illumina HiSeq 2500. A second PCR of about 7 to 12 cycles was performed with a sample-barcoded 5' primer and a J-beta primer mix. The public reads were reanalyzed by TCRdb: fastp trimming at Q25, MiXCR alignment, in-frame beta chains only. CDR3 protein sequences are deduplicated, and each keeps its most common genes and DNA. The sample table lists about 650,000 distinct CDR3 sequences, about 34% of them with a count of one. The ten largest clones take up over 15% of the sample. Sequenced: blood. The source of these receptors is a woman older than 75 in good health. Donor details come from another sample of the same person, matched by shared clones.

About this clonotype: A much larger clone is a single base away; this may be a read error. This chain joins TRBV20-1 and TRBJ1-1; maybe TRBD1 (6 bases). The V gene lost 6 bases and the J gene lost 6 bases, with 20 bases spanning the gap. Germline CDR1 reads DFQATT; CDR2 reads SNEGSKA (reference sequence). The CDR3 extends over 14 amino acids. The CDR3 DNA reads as TGCAGTGCCCCAAGACAGGCGGAGGGCGCTGAAGCTTTCTTT. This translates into CSAPRQAEGAEAFF.

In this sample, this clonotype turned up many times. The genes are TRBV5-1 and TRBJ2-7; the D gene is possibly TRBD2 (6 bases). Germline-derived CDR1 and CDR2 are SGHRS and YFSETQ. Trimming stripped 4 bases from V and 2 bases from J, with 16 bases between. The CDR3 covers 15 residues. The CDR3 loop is CASSQQRRATYEQYF. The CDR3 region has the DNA TGCGCCAGCAGCCAACAGCGGAGGGCCACCTACGAGCAGTACTTC.

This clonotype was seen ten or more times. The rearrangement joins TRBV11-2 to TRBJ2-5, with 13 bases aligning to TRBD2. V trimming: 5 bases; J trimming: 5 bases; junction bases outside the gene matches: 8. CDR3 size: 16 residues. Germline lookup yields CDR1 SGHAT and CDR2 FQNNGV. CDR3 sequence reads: CASSPGTSGVWETQYF. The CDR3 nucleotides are TGTGCCAGCAGCCCGGGGACTAGCGGGGTATGGGAGACCCAGTACTTC.

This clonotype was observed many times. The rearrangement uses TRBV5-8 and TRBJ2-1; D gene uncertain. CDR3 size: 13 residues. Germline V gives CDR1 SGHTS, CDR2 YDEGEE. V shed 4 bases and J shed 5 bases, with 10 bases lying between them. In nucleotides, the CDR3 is TGTGCCAGCAGCCCACGGACCAACAATGAGCAGTTCTTC. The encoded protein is CASSPRTNNEQFF.

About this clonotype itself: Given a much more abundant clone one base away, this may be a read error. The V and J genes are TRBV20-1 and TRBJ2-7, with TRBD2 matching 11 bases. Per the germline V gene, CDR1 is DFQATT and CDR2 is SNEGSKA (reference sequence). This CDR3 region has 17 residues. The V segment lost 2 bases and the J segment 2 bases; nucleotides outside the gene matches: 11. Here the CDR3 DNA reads TGCAGTGCTAGACGGGGTAGCGGGGGGGTAGATGCCTACGAGCAGTACTTC. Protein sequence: CSARRGSGGVDAYEQYF.

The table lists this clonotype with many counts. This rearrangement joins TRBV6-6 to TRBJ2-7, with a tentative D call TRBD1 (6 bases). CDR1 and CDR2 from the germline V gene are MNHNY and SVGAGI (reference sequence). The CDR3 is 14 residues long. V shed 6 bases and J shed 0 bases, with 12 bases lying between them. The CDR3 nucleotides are TGTGCCAGCAGGGATTCAGGGGACTCCTACGAGCAGTACTTC. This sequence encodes CASRDSGDSYEQYF.